The 11 T cell receptor beta chains below were found in one sample sequenced in a study of blood T cell repertoires in COVID-19. Here immunoSEQ multiplex PCR was the method, and the copy in TCRdb shows in-frame clones only, minus some. This sample has approximately 160,000 clones, with 70% to 90% found just once. Material for sequencing was PBMCs or T cells enriched from blood (not recorded which). Receptors originate from a woman in her fifties or sixties who had recovered from COVID-19.

In nucleotides, the CDR3 is TGTGCCAGCTCGCAACAGGGGGCGCGAATGAACACCGGGGAGCTGTTTTTT. Translation: CASSQQGARMNTGELFF. This chain links TRBV18 with TRBJ2-2, with 9 bases aligning to TRBD1. The CDR3 extends over 17 amino acids. Losses at the gene ends were 6 bases for V and 1 base for J; bases not matched to a gene: 9. Germline CDR1 and CDR2: KGHSH and LQKENI.

The rearrangement uses TRBV6-5 and TRBJ2-7; 8 bases line up with TRBD2. The CDR3 length is 13 residues. Germline trimming cut 7 bases from V and 6 bases from J; bases unmatched to any gene: 8. The V gene's germline CDR1 is MNHEY and CDR2 SVGAGI. CDR3: CASKTRGGGEQYV. For the CDR3, the DNA is TGTGCCAGCAAAACCCGGGGGGGAGGCGAGCAGTACGTC.

The chain couples TRBV10-3 to TRBJ1-4; D is unclear. This CDR3 has 15 amino acids. Looked up from germline, CDR1 is ENHRY and CDR2 is SYGVKD. V gave up 2 bases and J gave up 1 base, with 8 bases separating them. CDR3 protein: CAISEVERTNEKLFF. CDR3 nucleotides: TGTGCCATCAGTGAGGTGGAGAGAACTAATGAAAAACTGTTTTTT.

The chain employs TRBV20-1 and TRBJ1-5; D is uncertain. The germline gives CDR1 DFQATT, CDR2 SNEGSKA (reference sequence). Trimming left V 3 bases short and J 7 bases short, with 13 bases between. The CDR3 length is 13 residues. The CDR3 sequence is CSASLGAGQPQHF. The CDR3 DNA is TGCAGTGCTAGTTTGGGCGCGGGCCAGCCCCAGCATTTT.

This chain connects TRBV6-1 to TRBJ2-7, with a weak D call TRBD2 (5 bases). The CDR3 is made up of 12 amino acids. The germline CDR1 and CDR2 sequences are MNHNS and SASEGT. V gave up 2 bases and J gave up 12 bases, with 14 bases separating them. In DNA, the CDR3 is TGTGCCAGCAGTGAATGGACGAGGGTTTGGTACGTC. It codes for CASSEWTRVWYV.

This chain uses TRBV27 with TRBJ1-6; tentative D call: TRBD1 (6 bases). Germline V gene lookup returns CDR1 MNHEY and CDR2 SMNVEV (reference sequence). The CDR3 has 15 amino acids. With 8 bases removed from V and 3 bases from J, the gap between germline ends came to 14 bases. The CDR3 DNA follows: TGTGCCAGCGGAGTGTCGACAGGCTATAATTCACCCCTCCACTTT. Translated, it gives CASGVSTGYNSPLHF.

This clone was observed once. The chain links TRBV6-5 to TRBJ1-6, with TRBD1 as a possible D gene (5 bases). The V gene lost 9 bases and the J gene lost 10 bases, with 13 bases spanning the gap. The CDR3 runs 12 residues. Germline V CDR1 and CDR2: MNHEY, SVGAGI. CDR3 region: CASYGGGSPLHF. CDR3 coding DNA: TGTGCCAGTTACGGGGGAGGGTCACCCCTCCACTTT.

V is TRBV9 and J is TRBJ2-1; the D gene is possibly TRBD2 (5 bases). Trimming took off 4 bases at V and 1 base at J, with 15 bases between the two ends. The CDR3 contains 16 residues. Germline lookup yields CDR1 SGDLS and CDR2 YYNGEE. CDR3 protein: CASSSTTTRSYNEQFF. CDR3 coding DNA: TGTGCCAGCAGCTCCACAACAACTAGGTCCTACAATGAGCAGTTCTTC.

This clone has only a few counts. This sequence joins TRBV24-1 and TRBJ1-4, with no clear D. The CDR3 loop spans 14 amino acids. Trimming took 4 bases from V and 2 from J, leaving 7 bases between them. Germline V CDR1 and CDR2: KGHDR, SFDVKD. The CDR3 DNA reads as TGTGCCACCAGTGAAGACGGGACTAATGAAAAACTGTTTTTT. Residues: CATSEDGTNEKLFF.

The chain employs TRBV2 and TRBJ2-5, with 7 nucleotides matching TRBD2. The V gene end was trimmed by 9 bases and the J gene end by 5 bases; junction bases not matched to a gene: 9. Per germline, CDR1 SNHLY and CDR2 FYNNEI. The CDR3 is made up of 13 amino acids. The CDR3 sequence: CASLKWREETQYF. The CDR3 nucleotides are TGTGCCAGTCTAAAATGGCGGGAGGAGACCCAGTACTTC. Full variable domain (missing parts from reference TRBV2 and TRBJ2-5): EPEVTQTPSHQVTQMGQEVILRCVPISNHLYFYWYRQILGQKVEFLVSFYNNEISEKSEIFDDQFSVERPDGSNFTLKIRSTKLEDSAMYFCASLKWREETQYFGPGTRLLVL.

V gene TRBV6-2 or TRBV6-3 combines with J gene TRBJ1-1, with D unclear. The CDR3 is 14 residues long. Trimming removed 5 bases at V and 1 base at J, with 11 bases between. The V gene's germline CDR1 is MNHEY and CDR2 SVGEGT. CDR3 sequence reads: CASSRGGANTEAFF. The DNA of the CDR3 is TGTGCCAGCAGTCGAGGAGGAGCGAACACTGAAGCTTTCTTT.